This T cell receptor beta chain was identified in a study of blood T cell repertoires in COVID-19. At the level of the study: Samples came from the United States, Italy and Spain, spanning acute and convalescent COVID-19.

Trimming pared 6 bases from V and 2 bases from J, leaving 13 bases between. Germline CDR1 and CDR2: KGHSH and LQKENI. The CDR3 contains 14 residues. Only in-frame clones appear in the TCRdb table, and some are missing; sequencing was by immunoSEQ multiplex PCR. The sample shows about 480,000 clones, approximately 90% of them seen only once. The genes are TRBV18 and TRBJ1-2; D gene unclear. Sequencing input: PBMCs or T cells enriched from blood (not recorded which). The TCR sequence derives from a woman aged 40-49 years who had recovered from COVID-19. The CDR3 region has the DNA TGTGCCAGCTCCTCGCGCGGGATGAACTATGGCTACACCTTC. Amino acid sequence: CASSSRGMNYGYTF.